These 32 T cell receptor beta chains were sequenced from one sample in a study of monozygotic twins with inflammatory bowel disease. Following a re-call of the 5' RACE reads, TCRdb has one entry per CDR3 protein and lacks DNA. The sample table sets out roughly 330,000 distinct CDR3 sequences. The specimen sequenced was blood. Receptors originate from a human donor with ulcerative colitis or Crohn's disease, or a healthy co-twin of an affected twin (not recorded which).

The V call is TRBV5-4, the J call TRBJ2-5; checking the TCRdb D call of TRBD1 is not possible without DNA. Germline CDR1 and CDR2: SGHNT and YYREEE (reference sequence). The CDR3 has 14 amino acids. Here the CDR3 reads CASSSGQGEETQYF.

The CDR3 region is CASSLEGTGHLEQYF. This chain links TRBV7-9 with TRBJ2-7; TCRdb returns TRBD1, unconfirmable since there is no DNA. There are 15 residues in the CDR3. Germline V gene data show CDR1 as SEHNR and CDR2 as FQNEAQ (reference sequence).

The gene calls are TRBV6-5 and TRBJ2-1; TCRdb reports TRBD2, a call that lacks DNA to check it against. The CDR3 extends over 13 amino acids. CDR1 and CDR2 from the germline V gene are MNHEY and SVGAGI. The CDR3 sequence is CATHGRAINEQFF.

The CDR3 protein is CATSRDRGQGNTEAFF. V and J are TRBV15 and TRBJ1-1; TCRdb names TRBD1, which stays unverified in the absence of DNA. Germline values: CDR1 LNHNV, CDR2 YYDKDF (reference sequence). The CDR3 extends over 16 amino acids.

The chain uses TRBV7-9 and TRBJ1-1; TCRdb selects TRBD1, and the lack of DNA leaves this call unchecked. The CDR3 loop spans 14 amino acids. Germline CDR1 is SEHNR and CDR2 is FQNEAQ (reference sequence). The CDR3 loop is CASSLLGQATQAFF. Full variable domain (rest looked up from reference TRBV7-9 and TRBJ1-1): DTGVSQNPRHKITKRGQNVTFRCDPISEHNRLYWYRQTLGQGPEFLTYFQNEAQLEKSRLLSDRFSAERPKGSFSTLEIQRTEQGDSAMYLCASSLLGQATQAFFGQGTRLTVV.

The chain employs TRBV20-1 and TRBJ2-1; TCRdb picks TRBD2, but there is no DNA to check that call. This CDR3 spans 13 amino acids. CDR1 and CDR2 from the germline V gene are DFQATT and SNEGSKA (reference sequence). The CDR3 sequence: CSASGGPKNEQFF.

This rearrangement joins TRBV6-1 to TRBJ2-5; no DNA is available, so the TRBD1 call from TCRdb remains unchecked. This CDR3 has 19 amino acids. The V gene's germline CDR1 is MNHNS and CDR2 SASEGT. The CDR3 spells CASSGPLRFERGLRETQYF.

V is TRBV4-1 and J is TRBJ1-1; the D call of TRBD1 rests on TCRdb alone, since no DNA is present to check it. CDR3 length: 15 residues. CDR1 MGHRA and CDR2 YSYEKL come from the germline V gene. CDR3 sequence: CASSQELLEGGRAFF.

The CDR3: CSAPSDPEGEQYF. The V and J genes are TRBV20-1 and TRBJ2-7; TCRdb lists TRBD1, though no DNA is available to test this call. Germline loops: CDR1 DFQATT, CDR2 SNEGSKA (reference sequence). This CDR3 has 13 amino acids.

The rearrangement uses TRBV3-1 and TRBJ1-3; TCRdb indicates TRBD1, and absent DNA this call remains unverified. CDR1 and CDR2 from the germline V gene are LGHDT and YNNKEL (reference sequence). The CDR3 extends over 15 amino acids. This chain's CDR3 is CASSLGQNNGNTIYF.

Here the CDR3 reads CASKPAPNTEAFF. This chain joins TRBV5-6 and TRBJ1-1; TCRdb's D gene call, TRBD1, goes unchecked for lack of DNA. CDR1 and CDR2 (germline): SGHDT, YYEEEE. The CDR3 spans 13 residues. The full variable domain, rest sourced from reference TRBV5-6 and TRBJ1-1, is DAGVTQSPTHLIKTRGQQVTLRCSPKSGHDTVSWYQQALGQGPQFIFQYYEEEERQRGNFPDRFSGHQFPNYSSELNVNALLLGDSALYLCASKPAPNTEAFFGQGTRLTVV.

This sequence joins TRBV5-1 and TRBJ2-1; TCRdb outputs TRBD2, but without DNA this stays unchecked. Germline V CDR1 and CDR2: SGHRS, YFSETQ. The CDR3 consists of 15 residues. The CDR3 reads CASATGTTSYNEQFF.

V is TRBV5-6 and J is TRBJ2-7; lacking DNA, the TRBD1 call made by TCRdb goes unchecked. Germline V gives CDR1 SGHDT, CDR2 YYEEEE. CDR3 length: 16 residues. CDR3 sequence: CASSLRVAGTIGEQYF.

J is TRBJ2-2 and V is TRBV7-9. CDR3 length: 13 residues. The V gene's germline CDR1 is SEHNR and CDR2 FQNEAQ (reference sequence). CDR3 in amino acids: CASSQVNTGELFF.

This chain joins TRBV20-1 and TRBJ2-3; TCRdb calls TRBD2, which cannot be checked without DNA. CDR3 length: 14 amino acids. Germline lookup yields CDR1 DFQATT and CDR2 SNEGSKA (reference sequence). Here the CDR3 reads CSATGTSGSDTQYF.

V usage is TRBV20-1 and J usage is TRBJ1-1. From germline, CDR1 is DFQATT and CDR2 SNEGSKA (reference sequence). The CDR3 totals 14 residues. The CDR3 reads CSARNRGMNTEAFF.

V and J are TRBV20-1 and TRBJ1-1. The length of the CDR3 is 13 residues. Germline V CDR1 and CDR2: DFQATT, SNEGSKA (reference sequence). This CDR3 is CSARDRHHTEAFF.

The chain recombines TRBV10-3 with TRBJ1-3; TCRdb returns TRBD1, unconfirmable since there is no DNA. Germline CDR1 reads ENHRY; CDR2 reads SYGVKD. The CDR3 contains 12 residues. This CDR3 is CAITGGGNTIYF.

The chain joins TRBV5-6 to TRBJ2-7; without DNA, the TCRdb call of TRBD1 cannot be checked. The CDR3 consists of 14 residues. From germline, CDR1 is SGHDT and CDR2 YYEEEE. CDR3 loop: CASSLGTEAYEQYF.

This chain links TRBV28 with TRBJ2-1; absent DNA, TCRdb's TRBD2 call cannot be checked. Germline CDR1 and CDR2: MDHEN and SYDVKM. CDR3 size: 18 residues. The CDR3 spells CASSPLPLSGGLYNEQFF.

J is TRBJ2-3 and V is TRBV7-9. The CDR3 loop spans 12 amino acids. Germline CDR1 reads SEHNR; CDR2 reads FQNEAQ (reference sequence). CDR3 sequence reads: CASSGFTGTQYF.

The gene calls are TRBV20-1 and TRBJ2-3; TCRdb's D gene call, TRBD1, goes unchecked for lack of DNA. Germline-derived CDR1 and CDR2 are DFQATT and SNEGSKA (reference sequence). The CDR3 has 13 residues. The CDR3 sequence is CSASSQGADTQYF.

The V and J genes are TRBV4-2 and TRBJ2-7; TCRdb lists TRBD2, though no DNA is available to test this call. CDR3 size: 18 residues. Germline loops: CDR1 LGHNA, CDR2 YNFKEQ. The CDR3 reads CASSQIFTSGGTTDEQYF.

The V and J genes are TRBV19 and TRBJ2-1; the D gene TCRdb calls, TRBD2, cannot be checked with no DNA. The CDR3 is made up of 13 amino acids. The V gene's germline CDR1 is LNHDA and CDR2 SQIVND (reference sequence). The chain's CDR3 is CASRGSLALEQFF.

J is TRBJ2-2 and V is TRBV7-9. Germline values: CDR1 SEHNR, CDR2 FQNEAQ (reference sequence). The CDR3 has 14 amino acids. The CDR3 loop reads CASSFQANTGELFF. Using reference TRBV7-9 and TRBJ2-2 for the parts outside the CDR3, the full variable domain is DTGVSQNPRHKITKRGQNVTFRCDPISEHNRLYWYRQTLGQGPEFLTYFQNEAQLEKSRLLSDRFSAERPKGSFSTLEIQRTEQGDSAMYLCASSFQANTGELFFGEGSRLTVL.

The V gene is TRBV3-1, the J gene TRBJ2-3; TCRdb calls TRBD2, which cannot be checked without DNA. This CDR3 spans 16 amino acids. CDR1 is LGHDT and CDR2 is YNNKEL in the germline V gene (reference sequence). The CDR3 reads CASSLDSGLAGDTQYF.

This rearrangement joins TRBV5-6 to TRBJ2-1; TCRdb reports TRBD2, a call that lacks DNA to check it against. Per the germline V gene, CDR1 is SGHDT and CDR2 is YYEEEE. This CDR3 contains 13 residues. The CDR3 here is CASTLDQDNEQFF.

The rearrangement links TRBV6-1 to TRBJ1-5; the TCRdb D gene call, TRBD1, has no DNA to confirm it. This CDR3 has 15 residues. Germline CDR1 MNHNS, CDR2 SASEGT. CDR3 sequence reads: CASSQTGTGDQPQHF.

The chain employs TRBV12-3 or TRBV12-4 and TRBJ2-1; the TCRdb call, TRBD2, lacks DNA for checking. The CDR3 loop spans 14 amino acids. CDR3 sequence: CASSGLAAMNEQFF.

The chain uses TRBV18 and TRBJ2-1; TCRdb outputs TRBD1, but without DNA this stays unchecked. CDR3 length: 16 residues. Germline V gene data show CDR1 as KGHSH and CDR2 as LQKENI. CDR3 sequence reads: CASSPGSQGSYNEQFF.

The gene calls are TRBV5-1 and TRBJ1-5. The CDR3 totals 13 residues. CDR1 and CDR2 (germline): SGHRS, YFSETQ. The CDR3 spells CASSLIFHQPQHF.

The chain combines TRBV12-3 or TRBV12-4 with TRBJ2-1; TCRdb picks TRBD2, but there is no DNA to check that call. This CDR3 is 17 amino acids long. CDR3 sequence reads: CASSTPSGGARVNEQFF.